This T cell receptor (beta chain) was captured by sequencing in a study of CD4 and CD8 cells across lung adenocarcinoma regions. Each CDR3 protein is one row after TCRdb ran MiXCR on the PCR reads. In the table there are 20,000 to 25,000 distinct CDR3 sequences, roughly 54% of which are singletons. CDR1 is MNHEY and CDR2 is SVGAGI in the germline V gene. This CDR3 has 16 residues. The V end lost 2 bases, the J end lost 0 bases, and 11 bases lay between the germline ends. The patients had localized lung adenocarcinoma, a non-small cell subtype. The sequenced sample consisted of CD8+ T cells from the center of a lung tumor. V usage is TRBV6-5 and J usage is TRBJ2-1; no definite D call. The source is a female donor with lung adenocarcinoma. The CD4 and CD8 labels of this study may be unreliable. CDR3 in DNA: TGTGCCAGCAGTTACCTCAGCATAAGCTCCTACAATGAGCAGTTCTTC. It specifies CASSYLSISSYNEQFF.